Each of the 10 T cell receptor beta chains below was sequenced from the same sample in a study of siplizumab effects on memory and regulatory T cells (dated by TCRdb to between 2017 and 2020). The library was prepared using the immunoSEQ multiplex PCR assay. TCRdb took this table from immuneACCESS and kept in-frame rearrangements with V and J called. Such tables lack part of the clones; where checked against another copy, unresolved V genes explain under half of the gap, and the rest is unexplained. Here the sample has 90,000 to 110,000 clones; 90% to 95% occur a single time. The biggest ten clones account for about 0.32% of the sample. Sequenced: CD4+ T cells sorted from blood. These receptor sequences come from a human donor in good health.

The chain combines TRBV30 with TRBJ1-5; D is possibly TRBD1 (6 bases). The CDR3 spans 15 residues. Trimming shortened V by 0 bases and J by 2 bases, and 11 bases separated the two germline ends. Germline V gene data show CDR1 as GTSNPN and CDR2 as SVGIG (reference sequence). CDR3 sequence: CAWSVGGSGNQPQHF. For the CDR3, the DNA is TGTGCCTGGAGTGTAGGGGGTTCGGGCAATCAGCCCCAGCATTTT.

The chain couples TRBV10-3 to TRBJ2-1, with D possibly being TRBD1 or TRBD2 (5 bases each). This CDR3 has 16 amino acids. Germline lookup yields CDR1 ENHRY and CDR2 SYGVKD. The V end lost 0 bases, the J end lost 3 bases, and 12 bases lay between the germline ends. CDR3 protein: CAISESGSGGYNEQFF. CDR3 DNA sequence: TGTGCCATCAGTGAGTCGGGCAGTGGGGGCTACAATGAGCAGTTCTTC.

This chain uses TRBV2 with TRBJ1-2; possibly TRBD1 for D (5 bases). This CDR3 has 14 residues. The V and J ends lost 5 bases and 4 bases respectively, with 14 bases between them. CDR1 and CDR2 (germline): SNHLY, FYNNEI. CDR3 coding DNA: TGTGCCAGCAGTCTCAGGGTGTCGGGCTATGGCTACACCTTC. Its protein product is CASSLRVSGYGYTF.

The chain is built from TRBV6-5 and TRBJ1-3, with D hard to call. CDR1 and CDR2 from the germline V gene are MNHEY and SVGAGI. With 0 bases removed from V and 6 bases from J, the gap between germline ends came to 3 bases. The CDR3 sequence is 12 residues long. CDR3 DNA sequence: TGTGCCAGCAGTTACTCGACAAACACCATATATTTT. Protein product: CASSYSTNTIYF.

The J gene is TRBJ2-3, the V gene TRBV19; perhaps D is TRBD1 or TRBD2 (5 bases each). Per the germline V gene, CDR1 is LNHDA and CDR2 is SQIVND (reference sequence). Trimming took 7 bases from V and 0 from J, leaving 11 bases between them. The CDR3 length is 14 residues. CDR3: CASTGDPSTDTQYF. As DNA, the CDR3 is TGTGCCAGTACCGGGGACCCTAGCACAGATACGCAGTATTTT.

CDR3 sequence: CASSLVQGPGNTIYF. Written as DNA, the CDR3 is TGTGCCAGCAGCTTAGTGCAGGGCCCGGGAAACACCATATATTTT. The rearrangement uses TRBV7-9 and TRBJ1-3; TRBD1 is a possible D gene (5 bases). The CDR3 is 15 residues long. V lost 1 base and J 4 bases, leaving 11 bases between the germline ends. CDR1 and CDR2 from the germline V gene are SEHNR and FQNEAQ (reference sequence).

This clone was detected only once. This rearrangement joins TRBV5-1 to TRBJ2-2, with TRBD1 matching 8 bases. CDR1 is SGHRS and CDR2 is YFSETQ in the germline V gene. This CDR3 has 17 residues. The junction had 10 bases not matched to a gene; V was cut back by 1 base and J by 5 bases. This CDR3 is CASSLNPDRVRTGELFF. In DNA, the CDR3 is TGCGCCAGCAGCTTGAACCCGGACAGGGTTCGGACCGGGGAGCTGTTTTTT.

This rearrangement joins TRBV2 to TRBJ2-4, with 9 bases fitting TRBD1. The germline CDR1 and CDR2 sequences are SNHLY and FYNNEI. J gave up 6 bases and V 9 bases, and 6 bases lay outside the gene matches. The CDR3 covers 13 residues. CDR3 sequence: CASKGTGPNIQYF. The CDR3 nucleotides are TGTGCCAGTAAAGGGACAGGGCCAAACATTCAGTACTTC.

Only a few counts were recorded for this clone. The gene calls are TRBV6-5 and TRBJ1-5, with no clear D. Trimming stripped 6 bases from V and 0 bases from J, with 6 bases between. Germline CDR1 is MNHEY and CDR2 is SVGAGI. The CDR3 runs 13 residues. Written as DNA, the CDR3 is TGTGCCAGCAGAAGTACTAGCAATCAGCCCCAGCATTTT. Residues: CASRSTSNQPQHF.

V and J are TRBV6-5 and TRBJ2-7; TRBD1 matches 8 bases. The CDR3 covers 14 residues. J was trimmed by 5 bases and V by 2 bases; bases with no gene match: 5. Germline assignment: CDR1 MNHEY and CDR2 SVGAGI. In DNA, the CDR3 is TGTGCCAGCAGTTACATGGACAGGGCCAACGAGCAGTACTTC. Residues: CASSYMDRANEQYF.